These 23 T cell receptor beta chains came from one sample sequenced in a study of T cells in Graves' hyperthyroidism and ophthalmopathy. It was RNA transcripts that yielded the amplified TCR beta CDR3 regions. TCR CDR3 regions were first amplified by RT-PCR with HTBI primers. MiXCR, applied by TCRdb to the multiplex PCR reads, yields one record per CDR3 protein. The sample lists some 650,000 distinct CDR3 sequences, about a sixth occurring once. The specimen sequenced was blood. These receptors came from a middle-aged woman with Graves' ophthalmopathy.

This clonotype was recorded at least ten times. The rearrangement uses TRBV5-6 and TRBJ2-1; D unresolved. The length of the CDR3 is 14 residues. Trimming took off 4 bases at V and 6 bases at J, with 14 bases between the two ends. Germline CDR1 and CDR2: SGHDT and YYEEEE. CDR3 bases: TGTGCCAGCAGCCCCTACGTGGGGTTCAATGAGCAGTTCTTC. Its protein is CASSPYVGFNEQFF.

This clonotype was seen at least ten times. The V call is TRBV2, the J call TRBJ2-7, with a possible D match to TRBD1 (6 bases). Germline loops: CDR1 SNHLY, CDR2 FYNNEI. Trimming took 7 bases from V and 2 from J, leaving 27 bases between them. The CDR3 is 18 residues long. The CDR3 loop is CASTPLLGQGPSTYEQYF. Written as DNA, the CDR3 is TGTGCCAGCACCCCCCTTTTGGGCCAGGGGCCTTCCACCTACGAGCAGTACTTC. Variable domain in full (rest from reference TRBV2 and TRBJ2-7): EPEVTQTPSHQVTQMGQEVILRCVPISNHLYFYWYRQILGQKVEFLVSFYNNEISEKSEIFDDQFSVERPDGSNFTLKIRSTKLEDSAMYFCASTPLLGQGPSTYEQYFGPGTRLTVT.

This clonotype occurred many times. J is TRBJ2-7 and V is TRBV28, with 9 bases matching TRBD1. This CDR3 region has 15 residues. Germline-derived CDR1 and CDR2 are MDHEN and SYDVKM. The V segment lost 5 bases and the J segment 0 bases; nucleotides outside the gene matches: 5. The CDR3 coding sequence is TGTGCCAGCAGTCCCCTGACAGGGGGCTCCTACGAGCAGTACTTC. Amino acids: CASSPLTGGSYEQYF.

This clonotype showed up many times. The chain is built from TRBV28 and TRBJ2-5, with D perhaps TRBD2 (6 bases). The CDR3 has 11 amino acids. The ends were cut back, 8 bases at V and 7 bases at J, with 11 bases in the middle. Per the germline V gene, CDR1 is MDHEN and CDR2 is SYDVKM. Here the CDR3 reads CASGGEATQYF. The CDR3 nucleotides read TGTGCCAGCGGCGGGGAGGCGACCCAGTACTTC.

This clonotype has a handful of counts. The chain employs TRBV6-1 and TRBJ2-5, with no clear D. The length of the CDR3 is 15 residues. V shed 1 base and J shed 5 bases, with 14 bases lying between them. Germline V gives CDR1 MNHNS, CDR2 SASEGT. The CDR3 DNA reads as TGTGCCAGCAGTGAAGACGGACGTCCGCGGGAGACCCAGTACTTC. This translates into CASSEDGRPRETQYF.

This clonotype occurred many times. CDR3 bases: TGCAGTGCCCCAAACCCCGGGACTAGCGGACACAATGAGCAGTTCTTC. This gives the protein CSAPNPGTSGHNEQFF. V is TRBV20-1 and J is TRBJ2-1, with 11 bases matching TRBD2. This CDR3 spans 16 amino acids. Germline values: CDR1 DFQATT, CDR2 SNEGSKA (reference sequence). Unmatched junction bases numbered 12, after V lost 6 bases and J lost 5 bases.

The chain links TRBV28 to TRBJ1-2; 7 bases match TRBD1. After removal of 5 bases from V and 2 bases from J, the junction contained 5 bases not matched to a gene. CDR1 is MDHEN, CDR2 SYDVKM, per germline. The CDR3 runs to 14 residues. CDR3 DNA: TGTGCCAGCAGTCGCAGGGGGGTGAACTATGGCTACACCTTC. It codes for CASSRRGVNYGYTF.

This clonotype was seen repeatedly, ten times or more. The chain uses TRBV6-2 or TRBV6-3 and TRBJ2-1; 13 nucleotides line up with TRBD2. After removal of 8 bases from V and 6 bases from J, the junction contained 7 bases not matched to a gene. This CDR3 contains 15 residues. Germline loops: CDR1 MNHEY, CDR2 SVGEGT. This CDR3 reads CASGRGTSGANEQFF. CDR3 nucleotide sequence: TGTGCCAGCGGGCGCGGGACTAGCGGGGCCAATGAGCAGTTCTTC.

This clonotype was observed once. A much larger clone sits a single nucleotide away, making a read error possible. Since no conserved phenylalanine or tryptophan closes the CDR3, a read error is the likely cause. The chain employs TRBV6-2 or TRBV6-3 and TRBJ1-1; 9 bases are a match to TRBD1. J gave up 5 bases and V 0 bases, and 4 bases lay outside the gene matches. The CDR3 spans 15 residues. Looked up from germline, CDR1 is MNHEY and CDR2 is SVGEGT. The CDR3 loop reads CASSYSTGQGTEAFL. DNA for the CDR3: TGTGCCAGCAGTTACTCGACGGGACAGGGTACTGAAGCTTTCCTT.

Comment on this clonotype: Being one base from a much bigger clone, this may be a read error. CDR3 bases: TGTGCCAGCAGAGTTGGGACAGGGGGCAAACAGCCCAAGCATTTT. As protein: CASRVGTGGKQPKHF. The rearrangement joins TRBV2 to TRBJ1-5; 12 nucleotides agree with TRBD1. Per the germline V gene, CDR1 is SNHLY and CDR2 is FYNNEI. CDR3 length: 15 amino acids.

Ten or more counts support this clonotype. V and J are TRBV6-1 and TRBJ2-7; TRBD2 agrees at 11 bases. The V segment lost 7 bases and the J segment 4 bases; nucleotides outside the gene matches: 12. CDR3 size: 16 residues. Germline assignment: CDR1 MNHNS and CDR2 SASEGT. CDR3 in DNA: TGTGCCAGCAAGACTAGCGGGAATCTTAAAGGGTACGAGCAGTACTTC. It encodes CASKTSGNLKGYEQYF.

At least ten counts were recorded for this clonotype. This chain connects TRBV18 to TRBJ2-1; TRBD2 might be the D (7 bases). V gave up 0 bases and J gave up 9 bases, with 18 bases separating them. Germline V gives CDR1 KGHSH, CDR2 LQKENI. The CDR3 spans 16 residues. CDR3 loop: CASSPPLGGGHSEQFF. In DNA, the CDR3 is TGTGCCAGCTCACCACCACTAGGCGGGGGCCACAGTGAGCAGTTCTTC. The full variable domain, with the rest looked up from reference TRBV18 and TRBJ2-1, is NAGVMQNPRHLVRRRGQEARLRCSPMKGHSHVYWYRQLPEEGLKFMVYLQKENIIDESGMPKERFSAEFPKEGPSILRIQQVVRGDSAAYFCASSPPLGGGHSEQFFGPGTRLTVL.

This clonotype turned up a few times. The chain carries TRBV6-1 and TRBJ1-4; no reliable D call. Trimming took 1 base from V and 7 from J, leaving 19 bases between them. The CDR3 spans 17 residues. Germline CDR1 reads MNHNS; CDR2 reads SASEGT. CDR3 region: CASSEVFVASGFEKLFF. The CDR3 DNA sequence: TGTGCCAGCAGTGAAGTCTTCGTGGCATCGGGTTTTGAAAAACTGTTTTTT.

This clonotype was counted many times. The chain joins TRBV11-2 to TRBJ2-1, with D perhaps matching TRBD2 (6 bases). Trimming left V 5 bases short and J 8 bases short, with 13 bases between. CDR1 is SGHAT and CDR2 is FQNNGV in the germline V gene. CDR3 length equals 13 residues. CDR3: CASSRLVTYEQFF. The CDR3 DNA reads as TGTGCCAGCAGCCGACTAGTTACATATGAGCAGTTCTTC.

In its sample, this clonotype was seen many times. The chain couples TRBV20-1 to TRBJ2-5; TRBD1 or TRBD2 may be the D gene (6 bases each). Germline V lookup: CDR1 DFQATT, CDR2 SNEGSKA (reference sequence). V was cut by 6 bases and J by 5 bases, with 16 bases left in between. The CDR3 totals 13 residues. CDR3 sequence reads: CSAEEGGQETQYF. The CDR3 nucleotides are TGCAGTGCCGAGGAGGGGGGCCAGGAGACCCAGTACTTC.

This chain uses TRBV9 with TRBJ2-2; possibly TRBD2 for D (6 bases). The germline V gene has CDR1 SGDLS and CDR2 YYNGEE. CDR3 length equals 17 residues. Trimming cost V 1 base and J 5 bases, with 18 bases left between them. The CDR3 here is CASSVSKEGTRTGELFF. The CDR3 coding sequence is TGTGCCAGCAGCGTATCTAAGGAGGGAACTAGGACCGGGGAGCTGTTTTTT. Supplemented by reference TRBV9 and TRBJ2-2, the full variable domain reads DSGVTQTPKHLITATGQRVTLRCSPRSGDLSVYWYQQSLDQGLQFLIQYYNGEERAKGNILERFSAQQFPDLHSELNLSSLELGDSALYFCASSVSKEGTRTGELFFGEGSRLTVL.

This chain connects TRBV5-1 to TRBJ2-7; TRBD1 might be the D (6 bases). The germline CDR1 and CDR2 sequences are SGHRS and YFSETQ. CDR3 length: 11 residues. V was shortened by 7 bases and J by 5 bases, with 10 bases between the two germline ends. This CDR3 is CASQQGHEQYF. The CDR3, as DNA: TGCGCCAGCCAACAGGGCCACGAGCAGTACTTC.

This clonotype showed up just a few times. The J gene is TRBJ2-7, the V gene TRBV18, with D possibly being TRBD1 (5 bases). There are 16 residues in the CDR3. Germline CDR1 is KGHSH and CDR2 is LQKENI. The germline V and J ends were trimmed by 6 bases and 3 bases, with 21 bases remaining between them. Here the CDR3 reads CASSGRPGAYNYEQYF. The CDR3 DNA reads as TGTGCCAGCTCGGGGCGCCCAGGAGCTTACAACTACGAGCAGTACTTC. The full variable domain, rest sourced from reference TRBV18 and TRBJ2-7, is NAGVMQNPRHLVRRRGQEARLRCSPMKGHSHVYWYRQLPEEGLKFMVYLQKENIIDESGMPKERFSAEFPKEGPSILRIQQVVRGDSAAYFCASSGRPGAYNYEQYFGPGTRLTVT.

V and J are TRBV11-2 and TRBJ2-4; 8 bases are shared with TRBD2. After removal of 6 bases from V and 3 bases from J, the junction contained 7 bases not matched to a gene. The germline CDR1 and CDR2 sequences are SGHAT and FQNNGV. This CDR3 contains 15 residues. The CDR3 is CASRPGGGNKNIQYF. The DNA for the CDR3 is TGTGCCAGCAGACCGGGGGGGGGGAACAAAAACATTCAGTACTTC.

This clonotype was detected ten times or more. J is TRBJ2-3 and V is TRBV4-1; D is unresolved. Deletions cut 4 bases from V and 2 bases from J, with 13 bases between. Germline V gene data show CDR1 as MGHRA and CDR2 as YSYEKL. The CDR3 totals 15 residues. CDR3 sequence (DNA): TGCGCCAGCAGCCGCTCTGGGCAGGCCACAGATACGCAGTATTTT. It specifies CASSRSGQATDTQYF.

Notes on this clonotype: Its ends do not fully match the called genes, so a read error is possible. The chain recombines TRBV5-1 with TRBJ2-3, with no clear D. This CDR3 spans 12 amino acids. Germline V lookup: CDR1 SGHRS, CDR2 YFSETQ. The CDR3 spells CASRPSTDTQCF. The CDR3 nucleotides are TGCGCCAGCAGACCCAGCACAGATACGCAGTGTTTT.

In this sample, this clonotype turned up once. The gene calls are TRBV11-2 and TRBJ2-5, with 7 bases identical to TRBD1. The V segment lost 3 bases and the J segment 0 bases; nucleotides outside the gene matches: 7. The V gene's germline CDR1 is SGHAT and CDR2 FQNNGV. The CDR3 runs to 16 residues. In DNA, the CDR3 is TGTGCCAGCAGCTTGGGGCAGACAGGGAACCAAGAGACCCAGTACTTC. Translation: CASSLGQTGNQETQYF.

This chain joins TRBV20-1 and TRBJ1-1; D unclear. The germline V gene has CDR1 DFQATT and CDR2 SNEGSKA (reference sequence). This CDR3 region has 16 residues. The ends were cut back, 0 bases at V and 1 base at J, with 15 bases in the middle. DNA of the CDR3: TGCAGTGCTAGAGATGTGGAGGGCCGAGGGAACACTGAAGCTTTCTTT. The encoded protein is CSARDVEGRGNTEAFF.